A selection of T cell receptor beta chains follows, all from one sample in a study of blood T cell repertoires in COVID-19. Data came from immunoSEQ multiplex PCR; TCRdb stores just in-frame clones and leaves some out. The sample has about 230,000 clones, about nine tenths seen once; the top ten hold roughly 11%. The material sequenced was peripheral blood. The source is a man between 45 and 60 years old with COVID-19, enrolled during active disease. Each CDR3 is given without its conserved first and last residue. Size is omitted from some rows. Given values are once, few, many or a class for expanded clones.

CDR3aa,abundance,j_gene,v_gene
ATSRDRAGGTDTQY,-,TRBJ2-3,TRBV15
ATSPRRRGADQPQH,-,TRBJ1-5,TRBV15
ASSQREGPGYNEQF,-,TRBJ2-1,TRBV3-1/TRBV3-2
ASSPDVQGAGDSPLH,-,TRBJ1-6,TRBV18
ASSRPGGRSYNEQF,-,TRBJ2-1,TRBV5-8
ASSLASGSSGNTIY,few,TRBJ1-3,TRBV7-2
ASSLISQETQY,once,TRBJ2-5,TRBV28
ASSLGGTWPRNTIY,-,TRBJ1-3,TRBV28
ASSLVAGGQYEQY,-,TRBJ2-7,TRBV4-1
ASSQEMGPYEQY,-,TRBJ2-7,TRBV14
AWSAREDQPQH,-,TRBJ1-5,TRBV30
ASSQTLSARDIQY,-,TRBJ2-4,TRBV4-2
ASSLTGRDRWY,once,TRBJ2-5,TRBV28
SARGANEQF,-,TRBJ2-1,TRBV20-1
AWRAGGNQPQH,once,TRBJ1-5,TRBV30
ASSQDSSHNEQF,-,TRBJ2-1,TRBV3-1/TRBV3-2
ASSAASGRRSSYEQY,-,TRBJ2-7,TRBV2
ASSKWLAGEEQY,-,TRBJ2-7,TRBV21-1
ASRRTGTSNQPQH,-,TRBJ1-5,TRBV6-5
ASSSAAGLNTEAF,few,TRBJ1-1,TRBV18
AWSSRTRDT,-,TRBJ1-2,TRBV30
ASSLGGGNSPLH,-,TRBJ1-6,TRBV5-8
ASRASYSYNEQF,-,TRBJ2-1,TRBV19
ASSPGRGSEKLF,-,TRBJ1-4,TRBV18
ASSPWGADTQY,-,TRBJ2-3,TRBV27
ASSKWGLGETQY,-,TRBJ2-5,TRBV5-4
ASSTPGQGASGTEAF,-,TRBJ1-1,TRBV7-6
ASSQDTANYGYT,once,TRBJ1-2,TRBV7-2
ASSSGAWRETYEQY,-,TRBJ2-7,TRBV7-9
ASSPRTSGGLGETQY,-,TRBJ2-5,TRBV6-6
ASSTLQGPYGYT,-,TRBJ1-2,TRBV27
ASSLRDRGEKLF,once,TRBJ1-4,TRBV27
ASSFTGFLAGSTDTQY,-,TRBJ2-3,TRBV11-2
ASNVEGADTQY,-,TRBJ2-3,TRBV5-8
SVSGQGARAGVYNEQF,-,TRBJ2-1,TRBV29-1